Listed below are T cell receptor beta chains from one sample, sequenced in a study of T cells in Graves' hyperthyroidism and ophthalmopathy. Each CDR3 protein gets one entry after TCRdb re-called the multiplex PCR reads with MiXCR. The sample contains 300,000 to 450,000 distinct CDR3 sequences, approximately 18% of which appear only once. The sequencing sample was made of blood. These receptor sequences come from a man younger than 35 with Graves' ophthalmopathy. Both conserved end residues are part of each CDR3. The order of the fields is D gene, J gene, clone size, V gene, CDR3 DNA, CDR3 protein. D genes are given only for firm matches. The size entry is marked missing in some rows and otherwise reads once, few, many or a size class.

D gene: TRBD1; J gene: TRBJ1-5; clone size: few; V gene: TRBV10-3; CDR3 DNA: TGTGCCATCAGTGCGGACTTATACAGACAGGGCTTGTCTCAGCCCCAGCATTTT; CDR3 protein: CAISADLYRQGLSQPQHF
D gene: TRBD1; J gene: TRBJ1-2; clone size: many; V gene: TRBV5-1; CDR3 DNA: TGCGCCAGCAGCTTGGGGGACAGGGGGCCGGGCTATGGCTACACCTTC; CDR3 protein: CASSLGDRGPGYGYTF
D gene: -; J gene: TRBJ1-1; clone size: many; V gene: TRBV7-6; CDR3 DNA: TGTGCCAGCAGCACATCGGGGATGAACACTGAAGCTTTCTTT; CDR3 protein: CASSTSGMNTEAFF
D gene: -; J gene: TRBJ1-1; clone size: many; V gene: TRBV2; CDR3 DNA: TGTGCCAGCACCCAAGGAGAGAACACTGAAGCTTTCTTT; CDR3 protein: CASTQGENTEAFF
D gene: -; J gene: TRBJ1-1; clone size: many; V gene: TRBV4-1; CDR3 DNA: TGCGCCAGCAGCCAATACCTGGGGGGCGGAACTGAAGCTTTCTTT; CDR3 protein: CASSQYLGGGTEAFF
D gene: TRBD1; J gene: TRBJ2-7; clone size: many; V gene: TRBV7-9; CDR3 DNA: TGTGCCAGCAGCCTTCGGACAGGGAGCTCCTACGAGCAGTACTTC; CDR3 protein: CASSLRTGSSYEQYF
D gene: -; J gene: TRBJ1-1; clone size: -; V gene: TRBV10-3; CDR3 DNA: TGTGCCACCAAGGGGGAGGGCTACGCTGAAGCTTTCTTT; CDR3 protein: CATKGEGYAEAFF
D gene: -; J gene: TRBJ1-2; clone size: many; V gene: TRBV28; CDR3 DNA: TGTGCCAGCAGTTTATTGGCAGGGACTAACTATGGCTACACCTTC; CDR3 protein: CASSLLAGTNYGYTF
D gene: -; J gene: TRBJ1-5; clone size: many; V gene: TRBV24-1; CDR3 DNA: TGTGCCACCAGTGATTGGGGCAATCAGCCCCAGCATTTT; CDR3 protein: CATSDWGNQPQHF
D gene: TRBD1; J gene: TRBJ2-3; clone size: few; V gene: TRBV19; CDR3 DNA: TGTGCCAGTAGTAGCACCGGGACAGGGGGCCCAGATACGCAGTATTTT; CDR3 protein: CASSSTGTGGPDTQYF
D gene: -; J gene: TRBJ2-6; clone size: many; V gene: TRBV27; CDR3 DNA: TGTGCCAGCAGAAGCCGGAGGTGGCCCCCGGGGGCCAACGTCCTGACTTTC; CDR3 protein: CASRSRRWPPGANVLTF
D gene: -; J gene: TRBJ2-2; clone size: many; V gene: TRBV11-3; CDR3 DNA: TGTGCCAGCAGCGCCTACGATAACACCGGGGAGCTGTTTTTT; CDR3 protein: CASSAYDNTGELFF
D gene: -; J gene: TRBJ1-2; clone size: -; V gene: TRBV12-3/TRBV12-4; CDR3 DNA: TGTGCCAGCAGTGGTGAGACAGGAACTAACTATGGCTACACCTTC; CDR3 protein: CASSGETGTNYGYTF
D gene: -; J gene: TRBJ1-5; clone size: many; V gene: TRBV20-1; CDR3 DNA: TGCAGTGCTAGAGATCCGACCAGTAGCAATCAGCCCCAGCATTTT; CDR3 protein: CSARDPTSSNQPQHF
D gene: TRBD1; J gene: TRBJ2-1; clone size: many; V gene: TRBV7-3; CDR3 DNA: TGTGCCAGCAGCCAAGGACAGGGGATAAATGAGCAGTTCTTC; CDR3 protein: CASSQGQGINEQFF
D gene: -; J gene: TRBJ1-1; clone size: -; V gene: TRBV20-1; CDR3 DNA: TGCAGTGCTAGAGATCCTTGTAACACTGAAGCTTTCTTT; CDR3 protein: CSARDPCNTEAFF
D gene: TRBD2; J gene: TRBJ2-7; clone size: many; V gene: TRBV12-3/TRBV12-4; CDR3 DNA: TGTGCCAGCAGTTCCTGGACTAGCGGGGACGCGGACGAGCAGTACTTC; CDR3 protein: CASSSWTSGDADEQYF
D gene: -; J gene: TRBJ2-4; clone size: -; V gene: TRBV5-6; CDR3 DNA: TGTGCCAGCAGCTTCCGAGGAAACATTCAGTACTTC; CDR3 protein: CASSFRGNIQYF
D gene: -; J gene: TRBJ2-5; clone size: many; V gene: TRBV5-8; CDR3 DNA: TGTGCCAGCAGCTTGGCGTGGGCCCAAGAGACCCAGTACTTC; CDR3 protein: CASSLAWAQETQYF
D gene: TRBD2; J gene: TRBJ2-2; clone size: few; V gene: TRBV12-3/TRBV12-4; CDR3 DNA: TGTGCCAGCAGTCCAACTAGCGGGGGGACCACCGGGGAGCTGTTTTTT; CDR3 protein: CASSPTSGGTTGELFF
D gene: TRBD1; J gene: TRBJ2-5; clone size: -; V gene: TRBV30; CDR3 DNA: TGTGCCTGGGGACAGGGGGTGGAGACCCAGTACTTC; CDR3 protein: CAWGQGVETQYF
D gene: -; J gene: TRBJ1-2; clone size: -; V gene: TRBV19; CDR3 DNA: TGTGCCAGTACTAGGAGGGAAACTAACTATGGCTACACCTTC; CDR3 protein: CASTRRETNYGYTF
D gene: -; J gene: TRBJ1-5; clone size: -; V gene: TRBV12-3/TRBV12-4; CDR3 DNA: TGTGCCAGCACCTTATCAGGTCTGAGTCAGCCCCAGCATTTT; CDR3 protein: CASTLSGLSQPQHF
D gene: -; J gene: TRBJ1-2; clone size: few; V gene: TRBV28; CDR3 DNA: TGTGCCAGCAGTTTATTTGAGCCCCAGGGAGGGGGCTACACCTTC; CDR3 protein: CASSLFEPQGGGYTF
D gene: TRBD1; J gene: TRBJ2-1; clone size: -; V gene: TRBV7-9; CDR3 DNA: TGTGCCAGCAGCTTAGACCCTCTTTTTGAGGGGGCCCTGGAGAATGAGCAGTTCTTC; CDR3 protein: CASSLDPLFEGALENEQFF
D gene: TRBD1; J gene: TRBJ2-5; clone size: -; V gene: TRBV29-1; CDR3 DNA: TGCAGCGTTGATGTGGCAGGGGGCAGGGAGACCCAGTACTTC; CDR3 protein: CSVDVAGGRETQYF
D gene: -; J gene: TRBJ1-5; clone size: many; V gene: TRBV6-1; CDR3 DNA: TGTGCCAGCAGTGAGGCGGGGGATTCGGCCGGCAATCAGCCCCAGCATTTT; CDR3 protein: CASSEAGDSAGNQPQHF
D gene: -; J gene: TRBJ1-1; clone size: -; V gene: TRBV29-1; CDR3 DNA: TGCAGCGGAGGGAGGGCGGACACTGAAGCTTTCTTT; CDR3 protein: CSGGRADTEAFF
D gene: -; J gene: TRBJ1-4; clone size: many; V gene: TRBV3-1; CDR3 DNA: TGTGCCAGCAGCCAAGATCCGGGGGCAACTAATGAAAAACTGTTTTTT; CDR3 protein: CASSQDPGATNEKLFF
D gene: -; J gene: TRBJ2-7; clone size: -; V gene: TRBV12-3/TRBV12-4; CDR3 DNA: TGTGCCAGCAGTGGAAGTCGGGGGCAGTACTTC; CDR3 protein: CASSGSRGQYF
D gene: -; J gene: TRBJ1-2; clone size: few; V gene: TRBV9; CDR3 DNA: TGTGCCAGCACCTCTGGTCCCTCGTCGTCCTATGGCTACACCTTC; CDR3 protein: CASTSGPSSSYGYTF
D gene: -; J gene: TRBJ2-5; clone size: few; V gene: TRBV20-1; CDR3 DNA: TGCAGTGCTAGAGCGGCCTCCGGGCGTCAAGAGACCCAGTACTTC; CDR3 protein: CSARAASGRQETQYF
D gene: -; J gene: TRBJ1-5; clone size: many; V gene: TRBV2; CDR3 DNA: TGTGCCAGCAGTGGGGCTGGTGTGCCCCAGCATTTT; CDR3 protein: CASSGAGVPQHF
D gene: -; J gene: TRBJ1-3; clone size: once; V gene: TRBV6-1; CDR3 DNA: TGTGCCAGCAGTGACACGTCGGCCTCTGGAAACACCATATATTTT; CDR3 protein: CASSDTSASGNTIYF
D gene: -; J gene: TRBJ2-1; clone size: few; V gene: TRBV9; CDR3 DNA: TGTGCCAGCAGCGTTAGGGAGAGGATAAACAATGAGCAGTTCTTC; CDR3 protein: CASSVRERINNEQFF
D gene: -; J gene: TRBJ2-7; clone size: many; V gene: TRBV5-1; CDR3 DNA: TGCGCCAGCGGCTCTGGGGCCGGATGGGACGAGCAGTACTTC; CDR3 protein: CASGSGAGWDEQYF
D gene: -; J gene: TRBJ1-2; clone size: few; V gene: TRBV4-2; CDR3 DNA: TGTGCCAGCACCCCCTCCCTGGCAGGGAGCCTTTATGGCTACACCTTC; CDR3 protein: CASTPSLAGSLYGYTF
D gene: -; J gene: TRBJ2-1; clone size: -; V gene: TRBV12-3/TRBV12-4; CDR3 DNA: TGTGCCAGCAACCAACATACCTACGGTAATGAGCAGTTCTTC; CDR3 protein: CASNQHTYGNEQFF
D gene: -; J gene: TRBJ1-2; clone size: -; V gene: TRBV4-1; CDR3 DNA: TGCGCCAGCAGCCAAGATATTGGAGGGGTTGGCTACACCTTC; CDR3 protein: CASSQDIGGVGYTF
D gene: -; J gene: TRBJ1-5; clone size: -; V gene: TRBV2; CDR3 DNA: TGTGCCAGCAGTGAATGGGCCGGCGACTTTAGCAATCAGCCCCAGCATTTT; CDR3 protein: CASSEWAGDFSNQPQHF
D gene: TRBD2; J gene: TRBJ2-1; clone size: once; V gene: TRBV7-2; CDR3 DNA: TGTGCCAGCAGCTTACAGCGGGAGGGGTTTTATGAGCAGTTCTTC; CDR3 protein: CASSLQREGFYEQFF
D gene: -; J gene: TRBJ2-7; clone size: many; V gene: TRBV27; CDR3 DNA: TGTGCCAGCAGTTTATTCGGTAGCGACCACGAGCAGTACTTC; CDR3 protein: CASSLFGSDHEQYF
D gene: -; J gene: TRBJ2-1; clone size: many; V gene: TRBV12-5; CDR3 DNA: TGTGCTAGTGGTTTCGGAGGTCCCTACAATGAGCAGTTCTTC; CDR3 protein: CASGFGGPYNEQFF
D gene: -; J gene: TRBJ1-1; clone size: many; V gene: TRBV2; CDR3 DNA: TGTGCCAGCGGGGCTCGGTCGAACACTGAAGCTTTCTTT; CDR3 protein: CASGARSNTEAFF
D gene: -; J gene: TRBJ1-6; clone size: many; V gene: TRBV27; CDR3 DNA: TGTGCCAGTGCCCAGGGGAATTCACCCCTCCACTTT; CDR3 protein: CASAQGNSPLHF
D gene: TRBD2; J gene: TRBJ2-1; clone size: -; V gene: TRBV10-3; CDR3 DNA: TGTGCCATCAGTTTTGGCGGGGGGCGGGATGAGCAGTTCTTC; CDR3 protein: CAISFGGGRDEQFF
D gene: -; J gene: TRBJ1-1; clone size: -; V gene: TRBV6-2/TRBV6-3; CDR3 DNA: TGTGCCAGCAGCCCCGGGACTAGCGGGGGGGCTGAAGCTTTCTTT; CDR3 protein: CASSPGTSGGAEAFF
D gene: TRBD1; J gene: TRBJ1-5; clone size: many; V gene: TRBV20-1; CDR3 DNA: TGCAGTTTTCACTCGGGACAGCCCAGCAATCAGCCCCAGCATTTT; CDR3 protein: CSFHSGQPSNQPQHF
D gene: -; J gene: TRBJ2-1; clone size: -; V gene: TRBV24-1; CDR3 DNA: TGTGCCACCAGCCGGACCCCTCCCTACAATGAGCAGTTCTTC; CDR3 protein: CATSRTPPYNEQFF
D gene: TRBD2; J gene: TRBJ2-1; clone size: few; V gene: TRBV5-1; CDR3 DNA: TGCGCCAGCAGCTTGAAGAGCGGGGGGGGAAATGAGCAGTTCTTC; CDR3 protein: CASSLKSGGGNEQFF
D gene: -; J gene: TRBJ1-6; clone size: -; V gene: TRBV2; CDR3 DNA: TGTGCCAGCGGACACAGCTCCTATAATTCACCCCTCCACTTT; CDR3 protein: CASGHSSYNSPLHF
D gene: -; J gene: TRBJ2-1; clone size: many; V gene: TRBV12-3/TRBV12-4; CDR3 DNA: TGTGCCAGCAGTTTAGGACTGATGGATGAGCAGTTCTTC; CDR3 protein: CASSLGLMDEQFF
D gene: -; J gene: TRBJ2-1; clone size: many; V gene: TRBV20-1; CDR3 DNA: TGCAGTGCTAGCGGCAGACGGGGGCTATCCTACAATGAGCAGTTCTTC; CDR3 protein: CSASGRRGLSYNEQFF
D gene: -; J gene: TRBJ2-2; clone size: -; V gene: TRBV7-2; CDR3 DNA: TGTGCCAGCAGCTCAAAGATTGACAGACCGCTGAACACCGGGGAGCTGTTTTTT; CDR3 protein: CASSSKIDRPLNTGELFF
D gene: -; J gene: TRBJ2-3; clone size: many; V gene: TRBV27; CDR3 DNA: TGTGCCAGCAGTTTAGCCGAAACGGTCTCCGGGAGCACAGATACGCAGTATTTT; CDR3 protein: CASSLAETVSGSTDTQYF
D gene: -; J gene: TRBJ2-2; clone size: -; V gene: TRBV4-1; CDR3 DNA: TGCGCCAGCAGCCCGGGGACACTGAACACCGGGGAGCTGTTTTTT; CDR3 protein: CASSPGTLNTGELFF
D gene: TRBD1; J gene: TRBJ1-2; clone size: many; V gene: TRBV28; CDR3 DNA: TGTGCCAGCAGCCCGACAGGGGGCTTGGTCTATGGCTACACCTTC; CDR3 protein: CASSPTGGLVYGYTF